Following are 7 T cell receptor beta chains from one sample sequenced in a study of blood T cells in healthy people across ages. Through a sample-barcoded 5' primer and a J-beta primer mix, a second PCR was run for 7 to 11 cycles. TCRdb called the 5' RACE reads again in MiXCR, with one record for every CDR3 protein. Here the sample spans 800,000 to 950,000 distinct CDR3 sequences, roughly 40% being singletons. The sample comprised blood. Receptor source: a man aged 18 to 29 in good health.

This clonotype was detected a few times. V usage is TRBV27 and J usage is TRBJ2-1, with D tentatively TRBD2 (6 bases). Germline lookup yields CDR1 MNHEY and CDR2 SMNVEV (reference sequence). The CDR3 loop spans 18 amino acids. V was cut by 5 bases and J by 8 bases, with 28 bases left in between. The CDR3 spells CASSRSLRDWVQIDEQFF. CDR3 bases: TGTGCCAGCAGTCGGAGCCTCCGGGACTGGGTTCAAATCGATGAGCAGTTCTTC.

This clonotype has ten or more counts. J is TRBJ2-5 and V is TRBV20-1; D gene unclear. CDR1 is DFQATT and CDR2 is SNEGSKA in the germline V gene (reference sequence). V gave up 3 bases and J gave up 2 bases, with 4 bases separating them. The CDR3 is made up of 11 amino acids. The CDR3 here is CSASRQETQYF. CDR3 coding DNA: TGCAGTGCTAGTAGGCAAGAGACCCAGTACTTC.

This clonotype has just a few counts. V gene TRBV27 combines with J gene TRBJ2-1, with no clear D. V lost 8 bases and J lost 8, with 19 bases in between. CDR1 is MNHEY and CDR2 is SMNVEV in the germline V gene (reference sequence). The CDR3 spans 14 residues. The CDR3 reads CASLQFATGDEQFF. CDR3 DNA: TGTGCCAGCCTACAATTCGCTACGGGTGATGAGCAGTTCTTC.

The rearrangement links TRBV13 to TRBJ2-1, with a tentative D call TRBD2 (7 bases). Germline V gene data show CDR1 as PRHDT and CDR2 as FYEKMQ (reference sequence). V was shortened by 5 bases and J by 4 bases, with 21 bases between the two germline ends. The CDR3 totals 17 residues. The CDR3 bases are TGTGCCAGCAGCGAATTTCGGGGGGCCCCCTCATACAATGAGCAGTTCTTC. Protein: CASSEFRGAPSYNEQFF.

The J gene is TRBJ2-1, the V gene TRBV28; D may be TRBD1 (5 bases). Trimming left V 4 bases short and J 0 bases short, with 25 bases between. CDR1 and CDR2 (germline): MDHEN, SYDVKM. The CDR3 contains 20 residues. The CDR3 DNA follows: TGTGCCAGCAGTTATGGTCTAACCTGGGGCCACCCGAGCTCCTACAATGAGCAGTTCTTC. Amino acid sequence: CASSYGLTWGHPSSYNEQFF.

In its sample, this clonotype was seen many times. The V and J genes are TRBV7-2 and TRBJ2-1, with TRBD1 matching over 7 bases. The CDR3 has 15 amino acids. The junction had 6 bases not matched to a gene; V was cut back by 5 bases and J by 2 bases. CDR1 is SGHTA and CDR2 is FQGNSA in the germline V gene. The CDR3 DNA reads TGTGCCAGCAGCCTAGACAGGGAGACCTACAATGAGCAGTTCTTC. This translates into CASSLDRETYNEQFF.

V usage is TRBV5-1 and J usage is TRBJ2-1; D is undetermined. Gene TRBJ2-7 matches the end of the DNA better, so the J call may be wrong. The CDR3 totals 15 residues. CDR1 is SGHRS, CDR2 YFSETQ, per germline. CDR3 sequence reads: CASSLLQRSYNEQYF. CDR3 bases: TGCGCCAGCAGCTTGCTGCAGAGATCCTACAATGAGCAGTACTTC.